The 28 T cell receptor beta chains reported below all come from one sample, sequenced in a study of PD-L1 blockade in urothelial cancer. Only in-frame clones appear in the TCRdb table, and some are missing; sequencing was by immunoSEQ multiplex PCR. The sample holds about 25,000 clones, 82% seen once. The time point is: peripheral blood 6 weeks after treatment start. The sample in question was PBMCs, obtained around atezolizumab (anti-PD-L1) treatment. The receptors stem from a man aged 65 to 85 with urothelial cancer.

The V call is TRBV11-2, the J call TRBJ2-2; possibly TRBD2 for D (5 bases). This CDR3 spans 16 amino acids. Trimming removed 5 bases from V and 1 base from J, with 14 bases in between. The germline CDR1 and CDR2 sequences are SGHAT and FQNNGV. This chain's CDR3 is CASSPLTGKNTGELFF. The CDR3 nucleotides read TGTGCCAGCAGCCCTCTAACCGGGAAGAACACCGGGGAGCTGTTTTTT.

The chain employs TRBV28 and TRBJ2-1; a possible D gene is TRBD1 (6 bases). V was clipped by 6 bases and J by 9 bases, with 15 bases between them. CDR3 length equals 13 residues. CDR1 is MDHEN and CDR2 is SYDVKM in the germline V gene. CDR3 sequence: CASSPMRGGEQFF. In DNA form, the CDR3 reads TGTGCCAGCAGCCCGATGAGAGGGGGTGAGCAGTTCTTC.

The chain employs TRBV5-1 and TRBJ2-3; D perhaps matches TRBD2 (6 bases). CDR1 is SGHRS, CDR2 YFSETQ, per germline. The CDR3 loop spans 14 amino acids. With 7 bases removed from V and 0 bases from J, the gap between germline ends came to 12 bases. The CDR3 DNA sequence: TGCGCCAGCTGTATAGCGGCCAGCACAGATACGCAGTATTTT. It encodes CASCIAASTDTQYF.

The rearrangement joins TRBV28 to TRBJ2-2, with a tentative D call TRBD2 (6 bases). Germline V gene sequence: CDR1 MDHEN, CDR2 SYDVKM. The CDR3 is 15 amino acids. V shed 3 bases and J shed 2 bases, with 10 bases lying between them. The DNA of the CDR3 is TGTGCCAGCAGTTTTGGAGGGCTCAACACCGGGGAGCTGTTTTTT. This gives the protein CASSFGGLNTGELFF.

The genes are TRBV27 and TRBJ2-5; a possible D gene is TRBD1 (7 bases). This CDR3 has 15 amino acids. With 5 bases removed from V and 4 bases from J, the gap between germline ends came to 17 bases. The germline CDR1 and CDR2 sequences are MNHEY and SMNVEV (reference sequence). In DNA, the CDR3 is TGTGCCAGCAGTCCGAACCGCCAGGGGGGAGAGACCCAGTACTTC. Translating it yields CASSPNRQGGETQYF.

This CDR3 is CASSHQETQYF. CDR3 nucleotides: TGTGCCAGCAGCCATCAAGAGACCCAGTACTTC. The chain uses TRBV27 and TRBJ2-5, with unresolved D. Germline-derived CDR1 and CDR2 are MNHEY and SMNVEV (reference sequence). Trimming left V 6 bases short and J 2 bases short, with 4 bases between. The CDR3 runs to 11 residues.

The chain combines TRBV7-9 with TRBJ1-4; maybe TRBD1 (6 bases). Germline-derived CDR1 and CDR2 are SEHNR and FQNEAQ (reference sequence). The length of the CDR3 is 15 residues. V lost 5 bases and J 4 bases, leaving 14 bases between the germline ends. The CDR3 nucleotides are TGTGCCAGCAGCGCCTCACAGGGCGTTAATGAAAAACTGTTTTTT. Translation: CASSASQGVNEKLFF.

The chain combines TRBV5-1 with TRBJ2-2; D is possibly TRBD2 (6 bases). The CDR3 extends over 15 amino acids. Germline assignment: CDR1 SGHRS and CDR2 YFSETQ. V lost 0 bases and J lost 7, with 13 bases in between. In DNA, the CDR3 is TGCGCCAGCAGCTTGGACGAAGGGAGGAGCGGGGAGCTGTTTTTT. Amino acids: CASSLDEGRSGELFF.

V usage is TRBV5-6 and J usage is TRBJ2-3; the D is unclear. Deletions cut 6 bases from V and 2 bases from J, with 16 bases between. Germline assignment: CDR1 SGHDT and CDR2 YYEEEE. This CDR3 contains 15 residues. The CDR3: CASTPAGYHTDTQYF. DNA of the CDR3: TGTGCCAGCACCCCGGCAGGTTACCACACAGATACGCAGTATTTT.

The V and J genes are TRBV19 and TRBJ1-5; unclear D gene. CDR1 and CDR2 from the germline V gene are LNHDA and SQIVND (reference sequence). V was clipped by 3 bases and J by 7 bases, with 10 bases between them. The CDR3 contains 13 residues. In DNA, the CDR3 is TGTGCCAGTAGTATGCGGGGAGAACAGCCCCAGCATTTT. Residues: CASSMRGEQPQHF.

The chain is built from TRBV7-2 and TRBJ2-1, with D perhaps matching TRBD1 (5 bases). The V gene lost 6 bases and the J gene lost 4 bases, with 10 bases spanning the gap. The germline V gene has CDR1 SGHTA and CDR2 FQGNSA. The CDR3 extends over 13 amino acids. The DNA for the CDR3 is TGTGCCAGCAGAGAAGACAGTTACAATGAGCAGTTCTTC. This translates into CASREDSYNEQFF.

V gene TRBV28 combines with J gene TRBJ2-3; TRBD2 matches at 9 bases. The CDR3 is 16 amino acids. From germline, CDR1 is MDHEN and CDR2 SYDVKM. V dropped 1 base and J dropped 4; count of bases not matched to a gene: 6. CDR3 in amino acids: CASSLLREGRSDTQYF. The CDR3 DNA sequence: TGTGCCAGCAGTTTATTGCGGGAGGGCAGGTCAGATACGCAGTATTTT. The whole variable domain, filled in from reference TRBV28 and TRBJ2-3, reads DVKVTQSSRYLVKRTGEKVFLECVQDMDHENMFWYRQDPGLGLRLIYFSYDVKMKEKGDIPEGYSVSREKKERFSLILESASTNQTSMYLCASSLLREGRSDTQYFGPGTRLTVL.

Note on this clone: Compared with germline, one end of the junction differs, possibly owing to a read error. The CDR3 bases are TGTGCTAGCAGCCCCCCTGGGCAGGGGGGAATCCAAGAGACCCAGTACTTC. Protein: CASSPPGQGGIQETQYF. J is TRBJ2-5 and V is TRBV7-7; D may be TRBD1 (7 bases). CDR1 is SSHAT and CDR2 is FNYEAQ in the germline V gene (reference sequence). CDR3 size: 17 residues.

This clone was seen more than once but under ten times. Here the CDR3 DNA reads TGTGCCAGCTCACTGGAGAGACTCCGGCGAGAGCAGTTCTTC. Amino acids: CASSLERLRREQFF. The chain is built from TRBV18 and TRBJ2-1, with D uncertain. CDR1 and CDR2 from the germline V gene are KGHSH and LQKENI. This CDR3 has 14 amino acids. Trimming left V 4 bases short and J 10 bases short, with 17 bases between.

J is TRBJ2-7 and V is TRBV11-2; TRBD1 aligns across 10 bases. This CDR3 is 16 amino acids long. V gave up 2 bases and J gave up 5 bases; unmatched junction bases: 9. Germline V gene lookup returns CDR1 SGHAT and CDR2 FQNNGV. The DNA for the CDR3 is TGTGCCAGCAGCTTAAGGGGGACAGGGGTTCTCCACGAGCAGTACTTC. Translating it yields CASSLRGTGVLHEQYF.

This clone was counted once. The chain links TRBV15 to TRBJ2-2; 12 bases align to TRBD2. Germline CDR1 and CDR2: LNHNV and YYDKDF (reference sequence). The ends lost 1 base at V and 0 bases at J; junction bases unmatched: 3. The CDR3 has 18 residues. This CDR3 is CATSRAASGRANTGELFF. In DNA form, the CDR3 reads TGTGCCACCAGCAGAGCGGCTAGCGGGAGGGCGAACACCGGGGAGCTGTTTTTT.

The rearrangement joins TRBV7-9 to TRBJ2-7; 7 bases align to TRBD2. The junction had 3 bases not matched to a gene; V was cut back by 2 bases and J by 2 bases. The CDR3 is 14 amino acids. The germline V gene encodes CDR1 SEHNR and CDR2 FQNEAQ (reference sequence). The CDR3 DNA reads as TGTGCCAGCAGCTTAAGCGGGAATACCTACGAGCAGTACTTC. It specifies CASSLSGNTYEQYF.

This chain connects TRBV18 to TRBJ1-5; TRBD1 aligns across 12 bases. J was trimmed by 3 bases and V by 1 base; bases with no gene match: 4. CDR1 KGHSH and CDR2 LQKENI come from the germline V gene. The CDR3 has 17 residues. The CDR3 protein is CASSPLGQGATNQPQHF. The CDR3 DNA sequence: TGTGCCAGCTCACCACTGGGACAGGGGGCGACCAATCAGCCCCAGCATTTT.

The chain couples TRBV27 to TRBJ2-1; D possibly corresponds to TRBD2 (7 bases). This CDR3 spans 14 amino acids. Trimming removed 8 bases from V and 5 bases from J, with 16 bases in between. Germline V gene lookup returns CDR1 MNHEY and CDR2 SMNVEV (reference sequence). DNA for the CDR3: TGTGCCAGCGGGGAGGGGGGGCGAGACAATGAGCAGTTCTTC. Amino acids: CASGEGGRDNEQFF.

The CDR3 sequence: CASSIGQDSYNEQFF. Here the CDR3 DNA reads TGTGCCAGTAGTATAGGCCAGGACAGTTACAATGAGCAGTTCTTC. This chain connects TRBV19 to TRBJ2-1; a possible D gene is TRBD1 (6 bases). V gave up 1 base and J gave up 4 bases, with 11 bases separating them. CDR1 is LNHDA and CDR2 is SQIVND in the germline V gene (reference sequence). This CDR3 contains 15 residues.

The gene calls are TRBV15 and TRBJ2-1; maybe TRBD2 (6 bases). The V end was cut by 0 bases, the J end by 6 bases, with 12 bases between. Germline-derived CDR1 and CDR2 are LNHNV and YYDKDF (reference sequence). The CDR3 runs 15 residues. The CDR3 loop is CATSRDQGGFNEQFF. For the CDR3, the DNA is TGTGCCACCAGCAGAGATCAGGGAGGCTTCAATGAGCAGTTCTTC.

The CDR3 nucleotides read TGTGCCAGCAGTGAAGGCAGGGGTATGGATGGCTACACCTTC. It yields the protein CASSEGRGMDGYTF. The rearrangement uses TRBV2 and TRBJ1-2; maybe TRBD1 (6 bases). Germline V gives CDR1 SNHLY, CDR2 FYNNEI. The CDR3 has 14 amino acids. The V end was cut by 1 base, the J end by 6 bases, with 12 bases between.

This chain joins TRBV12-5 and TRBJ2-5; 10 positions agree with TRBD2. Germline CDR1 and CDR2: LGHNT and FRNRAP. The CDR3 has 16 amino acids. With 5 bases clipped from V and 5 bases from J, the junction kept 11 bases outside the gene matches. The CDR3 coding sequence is TGTGCTAGTGGTACCTCCCTTGGTAGCGGGGGGGAGACCCAGTACTTC. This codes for CASGTSLGSGGETQYF.

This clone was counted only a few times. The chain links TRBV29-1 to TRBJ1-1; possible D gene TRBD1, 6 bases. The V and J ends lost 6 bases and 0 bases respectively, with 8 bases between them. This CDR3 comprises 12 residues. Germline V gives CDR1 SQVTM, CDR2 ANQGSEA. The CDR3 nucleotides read TGCAGCGTCGACAGGCTGAACACTGAAGCTTTCTTT. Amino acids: CSVDRLNTEAFF.

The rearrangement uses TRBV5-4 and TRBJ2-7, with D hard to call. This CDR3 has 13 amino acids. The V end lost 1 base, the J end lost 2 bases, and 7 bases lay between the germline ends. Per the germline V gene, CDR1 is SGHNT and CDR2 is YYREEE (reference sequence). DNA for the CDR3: TGTGCCAGCAGCTTGATTTCAGCCTACGAGCAGTACTTC. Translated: CASSLISAYEQYF.

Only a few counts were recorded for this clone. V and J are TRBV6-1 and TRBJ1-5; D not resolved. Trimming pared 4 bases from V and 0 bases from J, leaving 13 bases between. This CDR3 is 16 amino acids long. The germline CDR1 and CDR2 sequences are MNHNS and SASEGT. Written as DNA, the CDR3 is TGTGCCAGCAGTGTGTACACTGACTCTAGCAATCAGCCCCAGCATTTT. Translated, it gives CASSVYTDSSNQPQHF.

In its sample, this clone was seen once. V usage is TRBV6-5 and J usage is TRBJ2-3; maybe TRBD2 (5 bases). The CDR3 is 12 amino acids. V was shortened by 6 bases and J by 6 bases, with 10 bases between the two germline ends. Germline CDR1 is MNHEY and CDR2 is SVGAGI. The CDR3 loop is CASRKAADTQYF. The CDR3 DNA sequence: TGTGCCAGCAGGAAAGCGGCGGATACGCAGTATTTT.

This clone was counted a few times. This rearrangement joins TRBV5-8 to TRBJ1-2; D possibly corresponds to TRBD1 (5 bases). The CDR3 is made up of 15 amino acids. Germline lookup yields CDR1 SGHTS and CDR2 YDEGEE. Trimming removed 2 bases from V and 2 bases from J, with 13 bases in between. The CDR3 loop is CASSFKDNLNYGYTF. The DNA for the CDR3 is TGTGCCAGCAGCTTCAAGGACAATTTAAACTATGGCTACACCTTC. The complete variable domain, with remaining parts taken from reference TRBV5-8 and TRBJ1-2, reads EAGVTQSPTHLIKTRGQQATLRCSPISGHTSVYWYQQALGLGLQFLLWYDEGEERNRGNFPPRFSGRQFPNYSSELNVNALELEDSALYLCASSFKDNLNYGYTFGSGTRLTVV.